This T cell receptor (beta chain) derives from a study of cytomegalovirus exposure and HLA in healthy donors (dated 2017 in TCRdb). About the full investigation: An earlier analysis of several hundred of the donors reported about 280 Gb of sequence data and 100 million to 120 million unique TCR beta sequences obtained from about 170 million T cells. Along with the approximately 700-subject first cohort, a separate validation cohort of more than 90 different subjects was used. High-throughput TCR immunosequencing, statistical association of individual TCRs with disease status, and machine learning were combined to predict cytomegalovirus infection status. Donor age, sex, ethnicity and CMV serostatus were collected together with the repertoire data. HLA typing included class I and class II loci at four-digit resolution. Among the roughly 400 genotyped donors, 75% to 90% belonged to the genetic ancestry cluster associated with self-reported Caucasian donors. Four to six DR-DQ haplotypes were handled as single units for association and clustering, since linkage in the cohort was strong. On average, 235,054 unique TCR beta nucleotide sequences were sequenced per donor among several hundred genotyped donors of the cohort, with roughly 19% of those sequences being non-productive. An early release covering 550 to 700 HLA-typed donors comprised about 300 gigabases of sequencing data and roughly 85 million unique TCR sequences. In an earlier analysis of 500 to 650 of the donors, high-throughput TCR beta sequencing was used to judge whether each TCR beta V gene segment behaved as functional or pseudogenic. Rather than using new phenotypic data, the later analysis identified candidate immune exposures from TCR beta sequences and from how often those sequences occurred across donors. A later genetic analysis used genome-wide SNP genotypes for about three fifths of the roughly 700 donors, treating that subset as a discovery cohort. Typing coverage varied by locus: roughly 629-640 donors for A, B, C, DRB1 and DQB1; around 560 for DQA1; some 610 for DPA1; around 490 for DPB1. A later analysis re-analyzed previously published TCR beta repertoires from roughly 690 donors and added high-resolution HLA genotyping to study TCR occurrence patterns. The T cell repertoires of 700 or so subjects were profiled by immunosequencing and related to cytomegalovirus serostatus. All discovery cohort repertoires had been generated using a single sequencing platform. The aim of the study was to test whether cataloging public T cell receptors could identify signatures of past pathogen exposure. General study outcomes and caveats: Because some donors lacked HLA typing at each locus, the association tests relied only on the typed subset. In vitro tests confirmed that a few of the cytomegalovirus-associated TCR beta chains recognize cytomegalovirus antigens. In a later analysis, the rate of TCR association differed among HLA loci, with DRB1 alleles having the most associated TCRs and HLA-C alleles having the fewest. The authors suggested that the approach could potentially be extended to other disease states and immunological phenotypes. A further reported finding was that TCR beta sequences accurately predicted the HLA-A and HLA-B alleles for most subjects in the first cohort. Several of the top co-occurrence clusters appeared to be linked to parvovirus B19, influenza, CMV and Epstein-Barr virus, according to a later analysis. In an earlier analysis of around 600 of the donors, most TCR beta V segments were observed in productive rearrangements about 87% or about 30% of the time, broadly matching IMGT annotations. Compared with the approximately 700-donor mean, donors in an Asian-associated ancestry cluster had fewer N-insertions in productive TCRs, according to a later genetic analysis. According to a later analysis, most CMV-associated TCR beta chains appeared to be HLA-restricted, and the HLA associations seemed to be driven largely by CMV exposure. CMV serostatus was the only immune exposure information available for the cohort. A group of highly shared sequence variants was considered likely to be a technical artifact of the sequencing pipeline. The study gave a list of under 200 TCR beta chains associated with cytomegalovirus. In a later analysis, HLA-associated TCR beta chains showed more clonal expansion and lower generation probabilities than non-associated chains that were equally common. Strong co-occurrence of HLA alleles, especially DR and DQ, made assigning TCR associations to individual alleles difficult. Sequencing depth was assumed to be roughly uniform across donors in the presence/absence analyses, though that assumption may not hold. Linkage disequilibrium might explain the correlated functional status among segregating V segments, but an unknown experimental factor could not be excluded. While some public TCRs were present in many individuals, most TCR sequences turned up only very rarely across donors. The classifier was reported to diagnose cytomegalovirus status with high specificity and sensitivity in both the original and validation cohorts. A later genetic analysis associated a missense DCLRE1C variant with V-gene and J-gene trimming of TCR beta chains, and an independent cohort replicated the association. Only TCR beta chains were sequenced in this cohort, and the absence of alpha or paired-chain data limited detectable features. Because counts were too low, more than 15 rarely observed V segments, including chromosome 9 orphons, were left out of the earlier analysis of 587 of the donors. In a later analysis, about 16,000 TCR beta sequences were associated with specific HLA alleles at a false discovery rate of 0.05. The 87-base-pair reads could not distinguish some IMGT-functional V segments, including TRBV6-2 and TRBV6-3, so those segments were excluded.

The cohort consisted of hundreds of healthy bone marrow donors. All cohort members were sampled while nominally healthy, although unrecorded immune exposures were likely present. Of the 670 or so cohort members, roughly 300 had positive CMV serostatus and 350 to 450 had negative CMV serostatus, and CMV serostatus was not recorded for the donor. Each donor provided a peripheral blood sample, and peripheral blood mononuclear cells were used for TCR beta sequencing. Genomic DNA was extracted from the blood cell samples with the Qiagen DNeasy Blood Extraction Kit. Libraries were prepared through the immunoSEQ multiplex PCR assay. For the multiplex PCR, a mixture combining 60 forward primers for TCR Vbeta segments and 13 reverse primers for TCR Jbeta segments was used. Amplification of the CDR3 region of rearranged TCR beta genes was performed with a multiplex PCR assay on genomic DNA. The Illumina HiSeq System was used to sequence the amplified TCR beta libraries as 87-base-pair reads. The original pipeline was this. A later analysis counted approximately 84 million unique TCR beta chains across the 650 to 700 repertoires, and some 12 million of these chains were shared by at least two donors. Raw reads were error-corrected and collapsed into unique sequences with a nearest-neighbor algorithm that merged closely related sequences to remove PCR and sequencing errors. V, D and J gene segments were assigned by aligning CDR3 sequences to IMGT reference sequences. For a sequence to be retained, a match of at least six nucleotides to both a V gene segment and a J gene segment was required. A rearrangement counted as productive if the CDR3 had no stop codons and remained in frame with V and J, and every other rearrangement counted as non-productive. CDR3 was defined according to IMGT convention as the region running from the second conserved V-encoded cysteine to the conserved J-encoded phenylalanine. The earlier analysis of about 530 of the donors excluded any sequence lacking an unambiguous match to a single V gene segment. An earlier analysis of 450 to 650 of the donors called V segments functional above 56.7% productive rearrangements and segregating when the between-donor standard deviation exceeded 5%. A statistical classification framework was developed to diagnose cytomegalovirus status using the catalog of TCR beta chain sequences. In a later analysis, V and J genes were assigned by comparing TCR nucleotide sequences against IMGT/GENE-DB human TR gene sequences. A later analysis assigned CDR3 sequences and most-parsimonious VDJ recombination scenarios with the TCRdist pipeline. In a later analysis, every TCR beta chain was defined by the combination of its CDR3 amino acid sequence and its V-gene family, and reads without a unique V-gene family were dropped. A later analysis removed several hundred highly shared, low-generation-probability nucleotide sequences to deal with suspected cross-contamination and a sequencing artifact. In a later analysis, a clonal expansion index for each public chain was calculated from normalized within-repertoire ranks of inferred template counts. A later analysis computed generation probabilities with a VDJ recombination model fitted to out-of-frame rearrangements, and checked the results against IGoR. In a later analysis, hypergeometric tests were used to score TCR-TCR, TCR-HLA and TCR-CMV co-occurrence, with a repertoire-size bias correction applied to TCR pairs. To estimate false discovery rates, a later analysis permuted the HLA or CMV assignments 20 times. In a later analysis, co-occurring TCRs were grouped using DBSCAN, with TCRdist sequence similarity added in when clustering inside HLA-allele-positive subsets. Repertoires with fewer than 30,000 or more than 120,000 public chains were left out of co-occurrence clustering, as were a handful of repertoires with anomalous nucleotide sharing. TCRdb retrieved this table from immuneACCESS and kept in-frame rearrangements only. Not all clones are present; in checked studies, unresolved V genes account for under half, and no reason is known for the remainder. Clone size and the V and J calls come from that table; the DNA yielded D and trimming. In this sample the table shows over 95,000 clones, 74% of which occur a single time. Of the sample, just over 2% falls within the top ten clones.

From the cysteine through the phenylalanine, the CDR3 covers 14 amino acids. Here the CDR3 DNA is all that survives: 42 bases in frame from base 1. V lost 2 bases and J lost 7 bases; the stretch between them is 15 bases long. The germline V gene encodes CDR1 GTSNPN and CDR2 SVGIG (reference sequence). Of note for this clone: Its cognate antigen has yet to be identified. Base qualities are not provided; no much larger clone lies one nucleotide away.

The sequenced sample consisted of PBMCs. The rearranged segments are TRBV30 and TRBJ1-5, and perhaps TRBD1 as D gene, on 6 matching bases. The TCR comes from a human donor in good health. For the CDR3, the sequence is CAWSSLGGSQPQHF. The DNA sequence follows: TGTGCCTGGAGTAGTCTAGGGGGTAGCCAGCCCCAGCATTTT. The CDR3 plus the reference TRBV30 and TRBJ1-5 genes for the other parts give the full variable domain: SQTIHQWPATLVQPVGSPLSLECTVEGTSNPNLYWYRQAAGRGLQLLFYSVGIGQISSEVPQNLSASRPQDRQFILSSKKLLLSDSGFYLCAWSSLGGSQPQHFGDGTRLSIL.